This TCR beta chain was observed in a study of OX40 agonist ivuxolimab in advanced cancers. About the study: Patients' therapy was ivuxolimab, an antibody that acts as an agonist of OX40 (CD134).

The study, taken as a whole, reports: Expanded clones were, on average, more numerous in CD8+ T cells than in CD4+.

V gave up 5 bases and J gave up 3 bases; unmatched junction bases: 20. This CDR3 spans 19 amino acids. Looked up from germline, CDR1 is LNHDA and CDR2 is SQIVND (reference sequence). TCRdb's table, derived via immunoSEQ multiplex PCR, lists solely in-frame clones and lacks some. This sample carries about 78,000 clones, about 90% of them seen once, and the ten largest clones take about 2.8%. Notes on this clone: As yet, its antigen is unknown.

This sequence joins TRBV19 and TRBJ2-3; TRBD1 matches at 7 bases. The sequence was obtained from an adult with an advanced solid tumor such as melanoma, head and neck, liver or kidney cancer. This sample comprised CD4+ or CD8+ T cells sorted from blood, obtained in a trial of the OX40 agonist ivuxolimab. DNA of the CDR3: TGTGCCAGTAGTGGGGACCGGACAGGCCCTCAACAGGGGACAGATACGCAGTATTTT. Amino acids: CASSGDRTGPQQGTDTQYF.